What follows describes a single T cell receptor (beta chain). Its antigen is as yet unknown. These data are taken from a study of Tregs in tolerant kidney transplant recipients. Study outcomes and limitations: The most relevant donor-specific Treg TCRbeta repertoire apparently came from expansion with activated donor B cells.

The method was immunoSEQ multiplex PCR; TCRdb's version includes in-frame clones alone and lacks a portion of them. Altogether tens of thousands of clones are present, roughly 91% being singletons, with the ten largest covering roughly 1.5%. The nonmyeloablative bone marrow transplants came from related graft donors, with transient mixed chimerism. Germline trimming cut 6 bases from V and 4 bases from J; bases unmatched to any gene: 7. The germline V gene has CDR1 ENHRY and CDR2 SYGVKD. The CDR3 covers 17 residues. Sequences were derived from CD4+ T cells from blood (PBMCs), sampled 24 months after the transplant. This TCR was sampled from a human patient who received a combined kidney and bone marrow transplant. T cells may partly derive from the graft donor. The chain is built from TRBV10-3 and TRBJ2-3; 16 bases are a match to TRBD2. The chain's CDR3 is CAISGTSGRAGADTQYF. The CDR3 DNA sequence: TGTGCCATCAGCGGGACTAGCGGGAGGGCCGGGGCAGATACGCAGTATTTT.